This TCR beta chain stems from a study of T cells in Graves' hyperthyroidism and ophthalmopathy. TCR beta CDR3 sequences were amplified from RNA transcripts. A set of HTBI primers served as the primers for a first-round RT-PCR of the TCR CDR3. TCRdb re-called the multiplex PCR reads with MiXCR, one entry per CDR3 protein. The table has roughly 420,000 distinct CDR3 sequences, approximately 15% seen once; the top ten hold approximately 7.5%. This clonotype was seen at least ten times. The CDR3 sequence is 18 residues long. CDR1 MNHEY and CDR2 SVGEGT come from the germline V gene. The V segment lost 2 bases and the J segment 3 bases; nucleotides outside the gene matches: 11.

The chain is built from TRBV6-2 or TRBV6-3 and TRBJ2-3, with TRBD2 identical over 10 bases. Sequencing was performed on blood. This TCR derives from a woman aged 18-29 years with Graves' hyperthyroidism. The CDR3 spells CASSYDLLAGTVTDTQYF. The CDR3 nucleotides read TGTGCCAGCAGTTACGACTTACTAGCGGGAACGGTTACAGATACGCAGTATTTT.